The 17 T cell receptor beta chains listed next were all sequenced from one sample in a study of shared clonotypes between healthy human individuals. The method was immunoSEQ multiplex PCR; TCRdb's version includes in-frame clones alone and lacks a portion of them. The profile shows over 700,000 clones, over 55% of them singletons. The source material was memory CD4+ T cells sorted from blood. This sample's subset: CD45RA-negative fraction. The receptor source for this set is a woman in her 30s in good health.

The table lists this clone with a count of one. The gene calls are TRBV27 and TRBJ2-1, with D tentatively TRBD2 (6 bases). Germline values: CDR1 MNHEY, CDR2 SMNVEV (reference sequence). The germline V and J ends were trimmed by 3 bases and 5 bases, with 11 bases remaining between them. The CDR3 has 14 amino acids. CDR3 in DNA: TGTGCCAGCAGTTTGTACGGGGGAGACAATGAGCAGTTCTTC. This codes for CASSLYGGDNEQFF.

Concerning this clone: This CDR3 is also generated by other DNA sequences in the sample. The V gene is TRBV9, the J gene TRBJ2-7, with D possibly TRBD1 on 6 matching bases. The CDR3 totals 12 residues. The V gene's germline CDR1 is SGDLS and CDR2 YYNGEE. The V end lost 2 bases, the J end lost 4 bases, and 7 bases lay between the germline ends. This CDR3 reads CASSVDSYEQYF. CDR3 bases: TGTGCCAGCAGCGTGGACAGTTACGAGCAGTACTTC.

As concerns this clone: Other DNA sequences in this sample translate to the same CDR3. The chain has TRBV5-1 and TRBJ2-3; 8 nucleotides line up with TRBD2. This CDR3 comprises 16 residues. With V trimmed by 0 bases and J by 4 bases, 7 bases remained unmatched. Germline V gene sequence: CDR1 SGHRS, CDR2 YFSETQ. The CDR3 spells CASSLGPSGSSDTQYF. In DNA, the CDR3 is TGCGCCAGCAGCTTGGGGCCTAGCGGGTCGTCAGATACGCAGTATTTT.

The chain joins TRBV25-1 to TRBJ2-7, with D uncertain. CDR3 length equals 12 residues. V lost 2 bases to trimming and J lost 4 bases, with 6 bases between them. From germline, CDR1 is MGHDK and CDR2 SYGVNS. CDR3 nucleotide sequence: TGTGCCAGCAGTGAAAGAAGTTACGAGCAGTACTTC. It translates to CASSERSYEQYF.

The V call is TRBV14, the J call TRBJ2-7; 10 bases map to TRBD2. The CDR3 length is 15 residues. Germline V lookup: CDR1 SGHDN, CDR2 FVKESK. With V trimmed by 2 bases and J by 4 bases, 5 bases remained unmatched. The CDR3 sequence is CASSQTGTSAYEQYF. CDR3 bases: TGTGCCAGCAGCCAAACCGGGACTAGCGCGTACGAGCAGTACTTC.

This clone was recorded once. The chain couples TRBV19 to TRBJ1-1; D is unresolved. CDR3 length: 13 amino acids. CDR1 is LNHDA and CDR2 is SQIVND in the germline V gene (reference sequence). The V end lost 2 bases, the J end lost 3 bases, and 7 bases lay between the germline ends. The CDR3 loop reads CASSIMRDTEAFF. The CDR3 nucleotides read TGTGCCAGTAGTATAATGAGGGACACTGAAGCTTTCTTT. The full variable domain, with the rest looked up from reference TRBV19 and TRBJ1-1, is DGGITQSPKYLFRKEGQNVTLSCEQNLNHDAMYWYRQDPGQGLRLIYYSQIVNDFQKGDIAEGYSVSREKKESFPLTVTSAQKNPTAFYLCASSIMRDTEAFFGQGTRLTVV.

This clone was counted at least ten times. The chain employs TRBV10-1 and TRBJ2-2; unclear D gene. The germline V and J ends were trimmed by 3 bases and 6 bases, with 8 bases remaining between them. CDR3 length: 13 amino acids. From germline, CDR1 is WNHNN and CDR2 SYGVQD (reference sequence). For the CDR3, the DNA is TGCGCCAGCAGTGAACCGTTGTCCGGGGAGCTGTTTTTT. As protein: CASSEPLSGELFF.

The genes are TRBV30 and TRBJ1-5, with D uncertain. CDR3 size: 13 residues. Trimming cost V 0 bases and J 4 bases, with 7 bases left between them. CDR1 is GTSNPN, CDR2 SVGIG, per germline (reference sequence). The CDR3 nucleotides are TGTGCCTGGAGTGTTAACAAGAATCAGCCCCAGCATTTT. This sequence encodes CAWSVNKNQPQHF.

This chain links TRBV7-8 with TRBJ2-7; the D gene is possibly TRBD1 (5 bases). V was pared by 0 bases and J by 7 bases, with 16 bases between. Germline V gene data show CDR1 as SGHVS and CDR2 as FQNEAQ. CDR3 length equals 15 residues. The CDR3 DNA sequence: TGTGCCAGCAGCTTAGCGGGGCCTTCGATCTCGGAGCAGTACTTC. It yields the protein CASSLAGPSISEQYF.

The chain has TRBV5-6 and TRBJ2-2, with 10 positions matching TRBD1. J gave up 6 bases and V 3 bases, and 8 bases lay outside the gene matches. The CDR3 is 16 amino acids. From germline, CDR1 is SGHDT and CDR2 YYEEEE. The CDR3 nucleotides are TGTGCCAGCAGCTCCATCGGACAGGGGGGGGCCGGGGAGCTGTTTTTT. Translation gives CASSSIGQGGAGELFF.

V is TRBV2 and J is TRBJ2-1; tentative D call: TRBD1 (6 bases). Germline CDR1 SNHLY, CDR2 FYNNEI. Trimming took off 7 bases at V and 8 bases at J, with 18 bases between the two ends. This CDR3 has 14 residues. The CDR3 reads CASTWGPPTDEQFF. DNA for the CDR3: TGTGCCAGCACCTGGGGGCCCCCGACGGATGAGCAGTTCTTC.

The chain has TRBV28 and TRBJ2-4, with D perhaps matching TRBD2 (5 bases). The V gene's germline CDR1 is MDHEN and CDR2 SYDVKM. V shed 4 bases and J shed 2 bases, with 24 bases lying between them. This CDR3 is 19 amino acids long. The CDR3 coding sequence is TGTGCCAGCAGTTCGGGGTCCGGTGGTAGGGTAGGGTCCAAAAACATTCAGTACTTC. Translated, it gives CASSSGSGGRVGSKNIQYF.

The chain uses TRBV11-3 and TRBJ1-4, with unresolved D. The CDR3 is 14 residues long. Germline V gene lookup returns CDR1 SGHNT and CDR2 YENEEA. Trimming left V 7 bases short and J 6 bases short, with 15 bases between. CDR3 in amino acids: CASTPGKGHEKLFF. CDR3 bases: TGTGCCAGCACCCCTGGGAAGGGTCATGAAAAACTGTTTTTT.

With respect to this clone: Compared with germline, one end of the junction differs, possibly owing to a read error. CDR3 sequence: CGSSPATQDYSVLTF. The CDR3, as DNA: TGTGGCAGCAGCCCCGCGACTCAGGATTACAGCGTCCTGACTTTC. The chain is built from TRBV7-9 and TRBJ2-6; D not resolved. Germline V CDR1 and CDR2: SEHNR, FQNEAQ (reference sequence). CDR3 length: 15 amino acids.

The chain has TRBV5-6 and TRBJ2-7; a possible D gene is TRBD2 (7 bases). Trimming shortened V by 4 bases and J by 12 bases, and 17 bases separated the two germline ends. The CDR3 has 12 amino acids. In germline, CDR1 is SGHDT, CDR2 YYEEEE. This CDR3 is CASSASGGPTYF. The CDR3 coding sequence is TGTGCCAGCAGCGCCTCGGGGGGCCCCACGTACTTC.

J is TRBJ1-1 and V is TRBV2, with a tentative D call TRBD1 (6 bases). V was clipped by 8 bases and J by 3 bases, with 19 bases between them. Germline-derived CDR1 and CDR2 are SNHLY and FYNNEI. The CDR3 totals 15 residues. CDR3 protein: CASPGGRGLDTEAFF. Written as DNA, the CDR3 is TGTGCCAGCCCCGGGGGGCGGGGGCTCGACACTGAAGCTTTCTTT.

The CDR3 reads CASSPDLSNYNEQFF. As DNA, the CDR3 is TGTGCCAGCAGCCCAGACCTAAGCAACTACAATGAGCAGTTCTTC. The J gene is TRBJ2-1, the V gene TRBV11-2; D unresolved. CDR3 length equals 15 residues. CDR1 SGHAT and CDR2 FQNNGV come from the germline V gene. The V and J ends lost 5 bases and 3 bases respectively, with 14 bases between them.